A single TCR beta chain is shown here with its context. What it binds is not known. The CDR3 covers 14 residues. V lost 2 bases, J lost 3 bases, and 11 bases lay in between. Germline V lookup: CDR1 SGHRS, CDR2 YFSETQ. Sequenced by immunoSEQ multiplex PCR; TCRdb stores in-frame clones only, minus some. The sample lists approximately 99,000 clones, roughly nine tenths seen once, with 5.5% in the top ten. This specimen belongs to a study of OX40 agonist ivuxolimab in advanced cancers. Points from the study as a whole: By week 6 at 0.1 to 3.0 mg/kg, blood CD4+ and CD8+ T cells had expanded clonally.

This TCR came from an adult with an advanced solid tumor such as melanoma, head and neck, liver or kidney cancer. This specimen was CD4+ or CD8+ T cells sorted from blood, taken in a trial of the OX40 agonist ivuxolimab. The chain uses TRBV5-1 and TRBJ1-1, with D maybe TRBD1 (6 bases). The CDR3 DNA reads TGCGCCAGCAGCTTTAGGGGGGAGGACACTGAAGCTTTCTTT. Protein sequence: CASSFRGEDTEAFF.